This TCR beta chain was profiled in a study of cytomegalovirus exposure and HLA in healthy donors (TCRdb year 2017). With regard to the full study: According to a later analysis, the approximately 120 validation repertoires were produced on the same platform as the 666 repertoires of the first cohort. A separate validation cohort of 100 to 150 different subjects was used in addition to the 666-subject first cohort. The study aimed to test whether signatures of past pathogen exposure could be identified by cataloging public T cell receptors. To predict cytomegalovirus infection status, the study brought together high-throughput TCR immunosequencing, statistical association of individual TCRs with disease status, and machine learning.

As to this clone: There is no known antigen for this receptor. Base quality data are lacking; no much larger clone is found one base away.

The donors belonged to the validation cohort of over a hundred subjects, which was separate from the approximately 680-subject first cohort. Cut back by 4 bases and 2 bases, the V and J ends lie 11 bases apart. Measured from the cysteine to the phenylalanine, the CDR3 is 14 residues long. The sequence is cut down to CDR3 DNA, 42 bases in frame from base 1. Reading the germline V gene gives CDR1 MGHRA and CDR2 YSYEKL. Preparation of the library involved the immunoSEQ multiplex PCR assay. Under the source paper's analysis protocol: A statistical classification framework was built to diagnose cytomegalovirus status from the catalog of TCR beta chain sequences. Entries here come from immuneACCESS through TCRdb and include only in-frame sequences with V and J called. Some clones fail to appear in such tables; in the studies checked, an unresolved V gene covers under half of the shortfall, and the cause of the remainder is unknown. The DNA gave D and trimming, while V, J and clone size come from that table. The sample table shows over 150,000 clones, and roughly nine tenths are seen once. Clones ranked in the top ten supply 5% to 7% of the sample.

The study at large found these results: In a later analysis, TCRs clustered in the first cohort were found to also tend to co-occur in the roughly 130 validation repertoires, with 94% of cluster scores above 0. Cytomegalovirus status was reported to be diagnosed by the classifier with high specificity and sensitivity in both the original and validation cohorts. The study gave a list of 150 to 200 TCR beta chains associated with cytomegalovirus. According to the authors, the approach could potentially be generalized to other disease states and immunological phenotypes. Most TCR sequences were seen in very few donors, while some public TCRs were found in many individuals. The validation cohort had no HLA typing available for a later analysis, so co-occurrence within that cohort was assessed over all 120 or so repertoires. In vitro tests confirmed that a few of the cytomegalovirus-associated TCR beta chains recognize cytomegalovirus antigens.

This chain is built from TRBV4-1 and TRBJ2-5; tentative D gene TRBD2, with 7 bases matching. The TCR was taken from a woman in her thirties in good health and CMV-seronegative. The sample taken for sequencing was PBMCs. The CDR3 corresponds to CASSLGGPQETQYF. The sequenced DNA: TGCGCCAGCAGCCTCGGGGGGCCGCAAGAGACCCAGTACTTC.